These 18 T cell receptor beta chains were all obtained from the same sample, sequenced in a study of early T cells in non-severe SARS-CoV-2 infection. TCRdb re-analysed the 5' RACE reads in MiXCR, keeping a single row per CDR3 protein. The profile shows 53,000 or so distinct CDR3 sequences, about 7.8% of them singletons. The sequencing sample was made of whole blood. These TCRs come from an adult who was a healthcare worker with PCR-confirmed SARS-CoV-2 infection or an uninfected control (not recorded which).

This clonotype was detected only a few times. The rearrangement uses TRBV6-5 and TRBJ1-1; D possibly corresponds to TRBD1 (5 bases). This CDR3 region has 15 residues. Trimming removed 3 bases from V and 0 bases from J, with 11 bases in between. CDR1 is MNHEY, CDR2 SVGAGI, per germline. The CDR3 reads CASSYSGGVNTEAFF. DNA of the CDR3: TGTGCCAGCAGTTATTCCGGGGGAGTGAACACTGAAGCTTTCTTT.

This clonotype was recorded only once. A read error may account for a junction end that differs from germline. The chain has TRBV29-1 and TRBJ2-3; D assignment may be TRBD1 or TRBD2 (5 bases each). The CDR3 runs 15 residues. From germline, CDR1 is SQVTM and CDR2 ANQGSEA. CDR3 region: CSVARGPESIDTQYF. The CDR3 nucleotides read TGCAGCGTGGCCCGGGGACCCGAGAGCATAGATACGCAGTATTTT.

A single count supports this clonotype. This chain uses TRBV29-1 with TRBJ2-7, with 7 bases aligning to TRBD1. Germline CDR1 SQVTM, CDR2 ANQGSEA. CDR3 length equals 11 residues. V shed 7 bases, J shed 5 bases, and the junction held 5 bases outside the gene matches. Here the CDR3 DNA reads TGCAGCGCACAGGGGTACGACGAGCAGTACTTC. This translates into CSAQGYDEQYF.

This clonotype was counted ten times or more. The V gene is TRBV3-1, the J gene TRBJ2-1; a possible D gene is TRBD2 (6 bases). V shed 5 bases and J shed 4 bases, with 9 bases lying between them. Germline CDR1 and CDR2: LGHDT and YNNKEL (reference sequence). CDR3 length equals 13 residues. CDR3 in DNA: TGTGCCAGCAGCGCGACTAGTTACAATGAGCAGTTCTTC. Translating gives CASSATSYNEQFF.

Concerning this clonotype itself: A much larger clone differs by one base, so this may be a read error. The V and J genes are TRBV7-8 and TRBJ1-1, with unresolved D. Trimming left V 5 bases short and J 0 bases short, with 10 bases between. CDR3 length equals 14 residues. The germline V gene has CDR1 SGHVS and CDR2 FQNEAQ. The CDR3 loop is CASSASPLNTEAFF. CDR3 nucleotide sequence: TGTGCCAGCAGCGCTTCGCCTCTGAACACTGAAGCTTTCTTT.

This clonotype was detected ten times or more. The V call is TRBV29-1, the J call TRBJ1-2; possible D gene TRBD1, 6 bases. V was cut by 0 bases and J by 8 bases, with 19 bases left in between. The CDR3 totals 15 residues. Germline CDR1 reads SQVTM; CDR2 reads ANQGSEA. Here the CDR3 reads CSVEDSTGRHGGYTF. The DNA for the CDR3 is TGCAGCGTTGAAGATAGTACAGGGCGTCATGGAGGCTACACCTTC. Full variable domain (rest looked up from reference TRBV29-1 and TRBJ1-2): SAVISQKPSRDICQRGTSLTIQCQVDSQVTMMFWYRQQPGQSLTLIATANQGSEATYESGFVIDKFPISRPNLTFSTLTVSNMSPEDSSIYLCSVEDSTGRHGGYTFGSGTRLTVV.

The V gene is TRBV29-1, the J gene TRBJ2-7, with D uncertain. This CDR3 is built from 12 residues. With 5 bases removed from V and 0 bases from J, the gap between germline ends came to 8 bases. Per germline, CDR1 SQVTM and CDR2 ANQGSEA. The CDR3 DNA reads as TGCAGCGTTTATGACAACTCCTACGAGCAGTACTTC. Protein: CSVYDNSYEQYF.

The chain combines TRBV3-1 with TRBJ1-5; D remains ambiguous. V shed 2 bases and J shed 0 bases, with 5 bases lying between them. From germline, CDR1 is LGHDT and CDR2 YNNKEL (reference sequence). This CDR3 region has 14 residues. This CDR3 reads CASSQTSSNQPQHF. CDR3 nucleotides: TGTGCCAGCAGCCAAACCAGTAGCAATCAGCCCCAGCATTTT.

This clonotype showed up just a few times. The J gene is TRBJ2-5, the V gene TRBV3-1; 7 bases fit TRBD1. V lost 4 bases, J lost 1 base, and 3 bases stayed unmatched. CDR3 size: 14 residues. Germline V gene data show CDR1 as LGHDT and CDR2 as YNNKEL (reference sequence). Here the CDR3 DNA reads TGTGCCAGCAGCCGGACAGGCTCCCAAGAGACCCAGTACTTC. Its protein is CASSRTGSQETQYF.

For this clonotype: Possible read error: a much larger clone is one base away. CDR3 DNA: TGTGTCACCATAGACAGATCGGGAGGCTACACCTTC. Protein product: CVTIDRSGGYTF. The chain links TRBV28 to TRBJ1-2, with D maybe TRBD1 (5 bases). There are 12 residues in the CDR3. Germline V CDR1 and CDR2: MDHEN, SYDVKM.

This clonotype was seen many times. This chain joins TRBV4-3 and TRBJ1-2; 8 nucleotides line up with TRBD1. Germline V lookup: CDR1 LGHNA, CDR2 YSLEER. The CDR3 totals 16 residues. V trimming: 0 bases; J trimming: 5 bases; junction bases outside the gene matches: 8. CDR3 loop: CASSQEGRDRTYGYTF. The CDR3 region has the DNA TGCGCCAGCAGCCAAGAAGGCCGGGACAGGACGTATGGCTACACCTTC.

The sample holds many counts of this clonotype. The chain carries TRBV5-6 and TRBJ2-7; D is uncertain. V lost 2 bases and J 0 bases, leaving 12 bases between the germline ends. Looked up from germline, CDR1 is SGHDT and CDR2 is YYEEEE. The CDR3 extends over 15 amino acids. CDR3 sequence (DNA): TGTGCCAGCAGCTTTCTCCACTCCATCTCCTACGAGCAGTACTTC. Its translation: CASSFLHSISYEQYF.

This chain links TRBV6-5 with TRBJ2-3; D is unresolved. Trimming took off 8 bases at V and 7 bases at J, with 10 bases between the two ends. CDR1 and CDR2 (germline): MNHEY, SVGAGI. This CDR3 comprises 11 residues. The CDR3 protein is CASPEQNTQYF. The CDR3, as DNA: TGTGCCAGCCCAGAACAAAATACGCAGTATTTT.

The J gene is TRBJ1-4, the V gene TRBV18; TRBD1 matches 7 bases. This CDR3 has 15 residues. Germline CDR1 and CDR2: KGHSH and LQKENI. V lost 4 bases and J lost 4; bases outside the gene matches: 6. The CDR3 sequence is CASSRTGTDNEKLFF. In DNA, the CDR3 is TGTGCCAGCTCACGAACCGGGACAGATAATGAAAAACTGTTTTTT.

This clonotype was seen more than once but under ten times. CDR3 sequence: CASGFGGARDEQFF. In DNA, the CDR3 is TGTGCTAGTGGTTTTGGGGGGGCCAGGGATGAGCAGTTCTTC. The chain uses TRBV12-5 and TRBJ2-1; possibly TRBD2 for D (7 bases). Per germline, CDR1 LGHNT and CDR2 FRNRAP. This CDR3 spans 14 amino acids. V lost 3 bases, J lost 8 bases, and 14 bases lay in between.

This clonotype was seen many times. CDR3 sequence: CSASTPGQGYTEAFF. In DNA form, the CDR3 reads TGCAGTGCTTCGACGCCGGGACAGGGGTACACTGAAGCTTTCTTT. This chain connects TRBV20-1 to TRBJ1-1, with 10 bases identical to TRBD1. CDR1 and CDR2 (germline): DFQATT, SNEGSKA (reference sequence). The V gene end was trimmed by 5 bases and the J gene end by 3 bases; junction bases not matched to a gene: 9. This CDR3 has 15 amino acids.

This clonotype came up a few times. The chain has TRBV30 and TRBJ2-7; D tentatively reads TRBD1 or TRBD2 (5 bases each). Trimming took off 0 bases at V and 2 bases at J, with 5 bases between the two ends. Germline CDR1 and CDR2: GTSNPN and SVGIG (reference sequence). The CDR3 is made up of 12 amino acids. The CDR3 DNA is TGTGCCTGGAGTGTGGGGGCCTACGAGCAGTACTTC. Amino acids: CAWSVGAYEQYF.

This clonotype was recorded at least ten times. J is TRBJ2-7 and V is TRBV28, with D hard to call. CDR1 is MDHEN, CDR2 SYDVKM, per germline. Trimming took 6 bases from V and 1 from J, leaving 16 bases between them. The CDR3 is 15 residues long. The CDR3 region is CASSPSKPLSYEQYF. CDR3 coding DNA: TGTGCCAGCAGCCCCTCCAAACCCCTTTCCTACGAGCAGTACTTC.